One TCR beta chain is described in this entry. Its antigen remains undetermined. Base qualities were left out, and no much larger clone turns up one base away. Libraries came from 5' RACE. The instrument was an Illumina HiSeq 2500. A second roughly 6 to 11 cycle PCR used a sample-barcoded 5' primer and a J-beta primer mix. A unique molecular identifier was introduced onto each TCR beta cDNA molecule by a template-switch 5' adaptor carrying 12 random nucleotides. At least 2.5 million CDR3-containing paired-end reads were obtained from each sample. All of the RNA was converted into first-strand cDNA using the Mint cDNA synthesis kit, with a TRBC-specific oligonucleotide serving as the primer. Following uracil-DNA glycosylase treatment, a first 18-cycle PCR with universal primers M1SS and BC2_uni_R was performed on all cDNA. Processing in the source paper ran as follows. For normalization, 1 million high-quality reads, each with a distinct molecular identifier, were randomly selected from each sample. Reads sharing molecular identifiers were discarded rather than binned into consensus sequences. MiTCR, run with a Q25 quality threshold and the strictest error-elimination algorithm, handled CDR3 identification, clonotype clustering and error correction. Lower-bound total TCR beta diversity was estimated with a nonparametric unseen species model using Euler transformation. Using fastp at Q25 and MiXCR, TCRdb reprocessed the public reads and kept productive beta chains. Each CDR3 protein gets just one entry, which takes the most common genes and DNA from the rows behind it. TCRdb's processing, not the study's, gives the V and J calls here. A total of some 700,000 distinct CDR3 sequences appear in this sample, 43% of them only once. Clones ranked in the top ten supply 20% of the sample.

This specimen comes from a study of blood T cells in healthy people across ages (dated by TCRdb to the mid-2010s). Regarding the study in general: In model experiments, template switching captured roughly one uniquely barcoded TCR beta cDNA molecule for every two T cells. The donors were split into four age groups: young (average about 16 years), middle-aged (over 35), aged (over 55) and long-lived (82). To track age-related changes in TCR beta repertoire diversity, the study relied on deep sequencing normalized with unique cDNA molecular identifiers. Using the same blood draw, the study looked at two additional independent replicas of 1 million unique cDNA reads for two donors, one aged 18 to 30 and the other aged 80 or older. Donors of different ages were randomly distributed across sequencing lanes to avoid experimental bias.

Inclusive of the bounding cysteine and phenylalanine, the CDR3 is 15 residues long. Of the read, only the CDR3 DNA is kept; its 45 bases are in frame from base 1. Here V drops 5 bases and J drops 6 bases, and the junction holds 9 bases not matched to any gene. According to the germline V gene (reference sequence), CDR1 reads PRHDT and CDR2 reads FYEKMQ. The investigation overall reported the following: Estimates of total diversity from one million sequenced T cells were regarded as lower bounds and underestimates. There was a strong correlation between observed TCR beta diversity and the percentage of naive T cells measured by flow cytometry. Observed TCR beta diversity per million T cells fell roughly linearly with age, and a significant reduction was already apparent by age about 36. The long-lived group showed more naive CD4+ T cells, fewer expanded clones and increased TCR diversity than the aged group, suggesting age selection. The CMV infection status of donors was not known, potentially confounding age-related changes in expanded clonotypes. Conclusive comparison of naive and antigen-experienced compartments was prevented by the profiling of bulk unsorted PBMCs.

Donors were 30 to 45 systemically healthy Caucasian individuals from Russia aged roughly 6 to 90 years. About 9.8 milliliters of peripheral blood were drawn from each donor into EDTA-treated Vacutainer tubes. Ficoll-Paque density-gradient centrifugation was used to isolate PBMCs, with at least 6 million obtained per sample. Trizol reagent was used to extract total RNA from the PBMCs, yielding at least 6 micrograms per sample. Naive CD45RAhigh/CD27high T cell percentages were measured by flow cytometry on a PBMC aliquot from every donor. This chain is built from TRBV13 and TRBJ2-2, and TRBD2 aligns with 7 junction nucleotides. Sequencing was done on a sample of blood. The clonotype comes from a woman aged 60-75 years in good health. The sequence in DNA is TGTGCCAGCAGCCGCGCGGCGGGGGATGCCGGGGAGCTGTTTTTT. This is translated as CASSRAAGDAGELFF. The CDR3, completed at both ends by the reference TRBV13 and TRBJ2-2 genes, gives the full variable domain AAGVIQSPRHLIKEKRETATLKCYPIPRHDTVYWYQQGPGQDPQFLISFYEKMQSDKGSIPDRFSAQQFSDYHSELNMSSLELGDSALYFCASSRAAGDAGELFFGEGSRLTVL.